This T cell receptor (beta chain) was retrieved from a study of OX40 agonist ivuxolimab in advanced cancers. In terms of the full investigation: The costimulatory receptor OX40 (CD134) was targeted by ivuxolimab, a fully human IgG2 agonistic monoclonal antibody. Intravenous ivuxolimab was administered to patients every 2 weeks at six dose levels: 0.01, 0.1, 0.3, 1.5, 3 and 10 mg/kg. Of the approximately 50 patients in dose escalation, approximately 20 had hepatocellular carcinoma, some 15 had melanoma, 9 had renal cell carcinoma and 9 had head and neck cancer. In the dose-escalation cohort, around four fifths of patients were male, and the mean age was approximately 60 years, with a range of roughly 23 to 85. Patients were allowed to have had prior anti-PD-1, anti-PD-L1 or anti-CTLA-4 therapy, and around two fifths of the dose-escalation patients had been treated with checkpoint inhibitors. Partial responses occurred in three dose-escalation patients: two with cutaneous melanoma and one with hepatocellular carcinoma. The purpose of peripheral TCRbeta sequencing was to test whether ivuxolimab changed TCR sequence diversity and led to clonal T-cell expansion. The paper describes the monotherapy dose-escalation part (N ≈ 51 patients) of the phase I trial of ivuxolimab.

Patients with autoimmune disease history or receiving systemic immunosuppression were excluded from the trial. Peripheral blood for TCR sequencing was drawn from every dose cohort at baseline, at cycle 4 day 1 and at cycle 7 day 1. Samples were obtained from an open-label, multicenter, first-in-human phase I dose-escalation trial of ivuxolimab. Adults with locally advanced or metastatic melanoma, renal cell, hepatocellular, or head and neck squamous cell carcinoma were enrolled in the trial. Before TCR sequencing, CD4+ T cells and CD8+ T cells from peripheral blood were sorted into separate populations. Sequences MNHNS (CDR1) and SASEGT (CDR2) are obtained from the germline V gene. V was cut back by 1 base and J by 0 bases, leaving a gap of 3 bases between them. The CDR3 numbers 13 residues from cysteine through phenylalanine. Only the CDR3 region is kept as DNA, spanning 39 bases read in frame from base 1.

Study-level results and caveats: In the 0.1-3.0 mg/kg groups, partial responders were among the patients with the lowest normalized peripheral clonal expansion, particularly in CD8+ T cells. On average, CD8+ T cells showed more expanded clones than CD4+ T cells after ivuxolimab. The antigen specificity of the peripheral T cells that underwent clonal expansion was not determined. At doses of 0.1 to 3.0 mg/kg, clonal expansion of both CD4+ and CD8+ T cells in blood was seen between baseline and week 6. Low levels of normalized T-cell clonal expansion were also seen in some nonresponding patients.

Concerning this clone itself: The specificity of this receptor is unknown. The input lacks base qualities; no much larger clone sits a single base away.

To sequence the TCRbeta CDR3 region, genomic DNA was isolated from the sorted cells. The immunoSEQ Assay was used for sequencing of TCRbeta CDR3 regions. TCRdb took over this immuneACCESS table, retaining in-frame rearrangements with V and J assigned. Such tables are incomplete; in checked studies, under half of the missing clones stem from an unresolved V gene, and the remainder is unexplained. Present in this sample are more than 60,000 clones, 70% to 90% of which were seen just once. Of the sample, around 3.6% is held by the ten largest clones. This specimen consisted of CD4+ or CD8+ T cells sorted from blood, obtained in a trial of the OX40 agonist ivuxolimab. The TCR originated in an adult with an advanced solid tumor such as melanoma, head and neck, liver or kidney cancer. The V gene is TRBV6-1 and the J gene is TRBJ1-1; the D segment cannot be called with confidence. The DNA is TGTGCCAGCAGTGAAGGGTTGAACACTGAAGCTTTCTTT. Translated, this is CASSEGLNTEAFF.